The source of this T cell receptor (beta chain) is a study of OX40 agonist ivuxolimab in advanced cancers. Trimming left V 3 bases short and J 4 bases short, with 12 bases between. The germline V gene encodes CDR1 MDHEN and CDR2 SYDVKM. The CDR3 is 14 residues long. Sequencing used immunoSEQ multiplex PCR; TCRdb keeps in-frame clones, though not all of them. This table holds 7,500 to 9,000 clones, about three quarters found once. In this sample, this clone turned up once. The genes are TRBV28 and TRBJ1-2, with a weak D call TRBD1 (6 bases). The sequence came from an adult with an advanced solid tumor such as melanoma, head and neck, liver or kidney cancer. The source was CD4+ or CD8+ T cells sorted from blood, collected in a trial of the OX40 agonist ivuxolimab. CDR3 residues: CASSFRQVPYGYTF. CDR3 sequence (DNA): TGTGCCAGCAGTTTCCGACAGGTCCCCTATGGCTACACCTTC.